This paragraph reports one T cell receptor beta chain. The antigen it recognizes is unknown. Base qualities are not provided; no much larger clone lies one nucleotide away. Libraries were constructed by the immunoSEQ multiplex PCR assay. TCRdb mirrors the immuneACCESS table, restricted to in-frame sequences. Some clones are absent from its copies; in checked studies, under half trace to an unresolved V gene, and the reason for the others is unknown. This sample lists over 100,000 clones; about 90% were detected once. The biggest ten clones account for approximately 2.2% of the sample. The data are from a study of control samples from healthy donors and cancer patients (dated by TCRdb to 2019 to 2021). From V the trimming removes 1 base and from J it removes 7 bases, while the gene matches leave 4 bases of the junction unaccounted for. Counted from cysteine to phenylalanine, this CDR3 has 15 amino acids. CDR3 DNA is the only sequence kept; it has 45 bases, read in frame from the first base. Per the germline V gene, SGDLS is the CDR1 and YYNGEE is the CDR2.

The source is a woman aged 45-60 years in good health. Rearrangement joined TRBV9 to TRBJ2-1; TRBD2 agrees with 11 junctional bases. The sequenced material came from blood. Here is the DNA: TGTGCCAGCAGCGTAAGGGGACTAGCGGATAATGAGCAGTTCTTC. It specifies CASSVRGLADNEQFF.